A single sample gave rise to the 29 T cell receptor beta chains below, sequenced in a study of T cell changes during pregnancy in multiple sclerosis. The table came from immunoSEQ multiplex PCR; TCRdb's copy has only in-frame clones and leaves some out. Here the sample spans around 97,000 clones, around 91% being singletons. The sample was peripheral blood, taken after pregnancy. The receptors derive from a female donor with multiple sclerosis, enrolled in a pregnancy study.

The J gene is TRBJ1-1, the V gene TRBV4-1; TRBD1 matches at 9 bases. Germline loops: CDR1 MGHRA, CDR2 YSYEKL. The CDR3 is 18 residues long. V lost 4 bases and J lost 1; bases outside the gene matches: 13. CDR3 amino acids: CASSLVGTGMLSNTEAFF. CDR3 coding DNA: TGCGCCAGCAGCCTCGTCGGGACAGGGATGTTGTCGAACACTGAAGCTTTCTTT.

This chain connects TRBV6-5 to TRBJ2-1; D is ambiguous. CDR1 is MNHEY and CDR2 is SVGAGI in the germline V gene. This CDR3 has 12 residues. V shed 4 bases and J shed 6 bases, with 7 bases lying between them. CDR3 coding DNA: TGTGCCAGCAGTTTGCTCGGCAATGAGCAGTTCTTC. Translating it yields CASSLLGNEQFF.

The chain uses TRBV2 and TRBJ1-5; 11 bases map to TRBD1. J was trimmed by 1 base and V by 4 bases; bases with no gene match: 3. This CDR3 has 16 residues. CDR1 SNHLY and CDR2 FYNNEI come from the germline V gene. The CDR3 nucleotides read TGTGCCAGCAGTGTGGGACAGGGGGGGAGCAATCAGCCCCAGCATTTT. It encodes CASSVGQGGSNQPQHF. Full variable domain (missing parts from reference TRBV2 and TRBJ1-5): EPEVTQTPSHQVTQMGQEVILRCVPISNHLYFYWYRQILGQKVEFLVSFYNNEISEKSEIFDDQFSVERPDGSNFTLKIRSTKLEDSAMYFCASSVGQGGSNQPQHFGDGTRLSIL.

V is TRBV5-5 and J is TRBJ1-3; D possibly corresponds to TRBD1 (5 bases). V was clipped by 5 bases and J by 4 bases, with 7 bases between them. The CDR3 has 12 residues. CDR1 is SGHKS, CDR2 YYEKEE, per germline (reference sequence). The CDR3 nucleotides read TGTGCCAGCAGGGGGCTCGGAAACACCATATATTTT. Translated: CASRGLGNTIYF.

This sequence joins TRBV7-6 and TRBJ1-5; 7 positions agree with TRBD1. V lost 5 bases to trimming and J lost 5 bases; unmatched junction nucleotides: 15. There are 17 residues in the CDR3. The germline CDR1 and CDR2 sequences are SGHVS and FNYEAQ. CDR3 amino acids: CASSPNPEGAAYQPQHF. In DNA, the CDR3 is TGTGCCAGCAGCCCCAATCCCGAGGGGGCGGCCTATCAGCCCCAGCATTTT.

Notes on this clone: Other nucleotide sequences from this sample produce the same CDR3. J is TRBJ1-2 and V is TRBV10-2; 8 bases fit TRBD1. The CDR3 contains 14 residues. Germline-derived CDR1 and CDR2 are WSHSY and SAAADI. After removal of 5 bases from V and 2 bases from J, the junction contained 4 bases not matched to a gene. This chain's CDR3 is CASSPGGRNYGYTF. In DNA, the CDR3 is TGCGCCAGCAGTCCAGGGGGCCGGAACTATGGCTACACCTTC.

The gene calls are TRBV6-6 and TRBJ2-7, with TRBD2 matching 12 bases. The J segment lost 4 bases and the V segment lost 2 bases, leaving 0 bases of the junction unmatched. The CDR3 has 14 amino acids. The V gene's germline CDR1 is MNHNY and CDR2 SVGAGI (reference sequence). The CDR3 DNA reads TGTGCCAGCAGTTACGGACTAGCGGGGTACGAGCAGTACTTC. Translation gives CASSYGLAGYEQYF.

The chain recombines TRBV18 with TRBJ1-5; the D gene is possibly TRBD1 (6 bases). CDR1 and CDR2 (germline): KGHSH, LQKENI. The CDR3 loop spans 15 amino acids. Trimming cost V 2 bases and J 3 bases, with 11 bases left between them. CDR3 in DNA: TGTGCCAGCTCACCATTACAGGGCCCCAATCAGCCCCAGCATTTT. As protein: CASSPLQGPNQPQHF.

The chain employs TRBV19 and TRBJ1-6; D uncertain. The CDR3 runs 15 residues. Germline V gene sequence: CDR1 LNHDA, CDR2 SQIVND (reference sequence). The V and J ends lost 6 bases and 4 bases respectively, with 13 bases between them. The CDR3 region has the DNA TGTGCCAGTAGAAGAGACGGCGGATATAATTCACCCCTCCACTTT. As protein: CASRRDGGYNSPLHF. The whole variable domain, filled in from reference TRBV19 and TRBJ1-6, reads DGGITQSPKYLFRKEGQNVTLSCEQNLNHDAMYWYRQDPGQGLRLIYYSQIVNDFQKGDIAEGYSVSREKKESFPLTVTSAQKNPTAFYLCASRRDGGYNSPLHFGNGTRLTVT.

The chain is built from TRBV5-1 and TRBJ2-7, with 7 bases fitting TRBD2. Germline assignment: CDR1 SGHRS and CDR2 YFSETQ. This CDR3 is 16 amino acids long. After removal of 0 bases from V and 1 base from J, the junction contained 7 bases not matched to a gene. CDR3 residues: CASSLEPASGSYEQYF. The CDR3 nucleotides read TGCGCCAGCAGCTTGGAACCTGCTAGCGGATCCTACGAGCAGTACTTC. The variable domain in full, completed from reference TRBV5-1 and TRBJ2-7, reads KAGVTQTPRYLIKTRGQQVTLSCSPISGHRSVSWYQQTPGQGLQFLFEYFSETQRNKGNFPGRFSGRQFSNSRSEMNVSTLELGDSALYLCASSLEPASGSYEQYFGPGTRLTVT.

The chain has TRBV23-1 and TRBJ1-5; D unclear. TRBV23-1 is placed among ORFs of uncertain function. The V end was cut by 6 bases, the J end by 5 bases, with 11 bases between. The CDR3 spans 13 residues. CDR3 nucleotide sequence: TGCGCCAGCAGACTAGGACCTGATCAGCCCCAGCATTTT. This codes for CASRLGPDQPQHF.

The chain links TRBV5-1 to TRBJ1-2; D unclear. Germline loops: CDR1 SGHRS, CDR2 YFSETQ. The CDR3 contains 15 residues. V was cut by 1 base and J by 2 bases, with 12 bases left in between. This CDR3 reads CASSLMSSGNYGYTF. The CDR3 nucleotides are TGCGCCAGCAGCTTGATGAGTTCAGGAAACTATGGCTACACCTTC. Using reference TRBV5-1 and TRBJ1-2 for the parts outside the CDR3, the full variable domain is KAGVTQTPRYLIKTRGQQVTLSCSPISGHRSVSWYQQTPGQGLQFLFEYFSETQRNKGNFPGRFSGRQFSNSRSEMNVSTLELGDSALYLCASSLMSSGNYGYTFGSGTRLTVV.

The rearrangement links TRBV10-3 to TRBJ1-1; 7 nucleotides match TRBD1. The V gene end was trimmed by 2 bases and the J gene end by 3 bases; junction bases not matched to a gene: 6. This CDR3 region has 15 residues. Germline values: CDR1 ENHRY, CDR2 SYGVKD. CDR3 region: CAISERTGRDTEAFF. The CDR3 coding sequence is TGTGCCATCAGTGAGCGGACAGGTCGCGACACTGAAGCTTTCTTT.

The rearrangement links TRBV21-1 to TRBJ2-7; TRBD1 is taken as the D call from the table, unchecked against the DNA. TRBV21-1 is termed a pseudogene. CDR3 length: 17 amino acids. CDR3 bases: TGTGCCAGCAGCACAGGGACAGGGGGCAATCCCCTCTACGAGCAGTACTTC. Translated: CASSTGTGGNPLYEQYF.

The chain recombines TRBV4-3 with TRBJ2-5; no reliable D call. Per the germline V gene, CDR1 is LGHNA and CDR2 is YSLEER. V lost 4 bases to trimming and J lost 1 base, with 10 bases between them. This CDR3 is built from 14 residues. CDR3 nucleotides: TGCGCCAGCAGCCCCCGGCCAGGCCAAGAGACCCAGTACTTC. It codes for CASSPRPGQETQYF.

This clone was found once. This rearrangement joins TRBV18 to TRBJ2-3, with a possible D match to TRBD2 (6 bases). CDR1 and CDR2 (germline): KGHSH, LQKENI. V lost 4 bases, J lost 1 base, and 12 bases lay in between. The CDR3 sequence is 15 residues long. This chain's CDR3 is CASSRVPGGTDTQYF. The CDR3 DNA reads TGTGCCAGCTCACGGGTCCCGGGGGGCACAGATACGCAGTATTTT.

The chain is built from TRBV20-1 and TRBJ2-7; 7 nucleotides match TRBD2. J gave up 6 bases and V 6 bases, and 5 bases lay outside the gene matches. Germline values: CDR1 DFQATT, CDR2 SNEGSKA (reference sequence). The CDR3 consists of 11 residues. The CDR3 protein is CSAEGGFEQYF. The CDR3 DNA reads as TGCAGTGCCGAGGGAGGGTTCGAGCAGTACTTC.

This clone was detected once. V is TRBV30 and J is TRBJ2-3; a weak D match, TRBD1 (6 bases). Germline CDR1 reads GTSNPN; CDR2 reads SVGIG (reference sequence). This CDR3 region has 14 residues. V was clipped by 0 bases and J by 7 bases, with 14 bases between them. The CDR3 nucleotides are TGTGCCTGGAGTGTAAGGGGGAGCCCACATACGCAGTATTTT. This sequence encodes CAWSVRGSPHTQYF. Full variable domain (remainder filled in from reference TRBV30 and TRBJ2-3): SQTIHQWPATLVQPVGSPLSLECTVEGTSNPNLYWYRQAAGRGLQLLFYSVGIGQISSEVPQNLSASRPQDRQFILSSKKLLLSDSGFYLCAWSVRGSPHTQYFGPGTRLTVL.

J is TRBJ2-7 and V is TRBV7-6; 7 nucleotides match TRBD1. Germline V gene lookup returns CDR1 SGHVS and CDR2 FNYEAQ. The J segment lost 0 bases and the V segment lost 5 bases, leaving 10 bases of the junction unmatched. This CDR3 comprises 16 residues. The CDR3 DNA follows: TGTGCCAGCAGCGCCAACAGGGGCCGGAGCTCCTACGAGCAGTACTTC. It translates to CASSANRGRSSYEQYF.

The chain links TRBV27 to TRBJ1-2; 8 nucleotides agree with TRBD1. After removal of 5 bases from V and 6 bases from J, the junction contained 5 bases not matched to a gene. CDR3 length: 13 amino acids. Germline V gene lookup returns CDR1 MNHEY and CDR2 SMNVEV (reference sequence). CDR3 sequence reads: CASSVQGGNGYTF. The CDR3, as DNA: TGTGCCAGCAGTGTACAGGGGGGAAATGGCTACACCTTC.

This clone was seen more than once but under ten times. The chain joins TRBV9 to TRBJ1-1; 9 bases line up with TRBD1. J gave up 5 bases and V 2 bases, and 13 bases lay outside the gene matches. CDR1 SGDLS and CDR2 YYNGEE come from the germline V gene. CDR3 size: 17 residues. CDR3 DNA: TGTGCCAGCAGCGTCCTCCCCACAGGGGGCAAGGGGACTGAAGCTTTCTTT. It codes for CASSVLPTGGKGTEAFF.

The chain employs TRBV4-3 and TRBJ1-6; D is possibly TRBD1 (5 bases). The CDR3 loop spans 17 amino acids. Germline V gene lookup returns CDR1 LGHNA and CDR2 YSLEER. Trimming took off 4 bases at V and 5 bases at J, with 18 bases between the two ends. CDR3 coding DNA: TGCGCCAGCAGCCCCGTGCAGGGAGGGTCAGATAATTCACCCCTCCACTTT. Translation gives CASSPVQGGSDNSPLHF.

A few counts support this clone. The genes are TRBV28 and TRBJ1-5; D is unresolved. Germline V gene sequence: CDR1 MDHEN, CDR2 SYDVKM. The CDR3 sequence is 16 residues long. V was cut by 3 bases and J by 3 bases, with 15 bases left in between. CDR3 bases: TGTGCCAGCAGTTTGGCACAATCTCGGGTCAATCAGCCCCAGCATTTT. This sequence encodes CASSLAQSRVNQPQHF.

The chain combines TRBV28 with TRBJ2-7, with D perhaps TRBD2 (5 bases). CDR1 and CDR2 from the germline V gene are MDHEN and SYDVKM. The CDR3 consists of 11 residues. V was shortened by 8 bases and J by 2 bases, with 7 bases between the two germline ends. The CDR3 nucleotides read TGTGCCAGCCCGACTACCTACGAGCAGTACTTC. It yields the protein CASPTTYEQYF.

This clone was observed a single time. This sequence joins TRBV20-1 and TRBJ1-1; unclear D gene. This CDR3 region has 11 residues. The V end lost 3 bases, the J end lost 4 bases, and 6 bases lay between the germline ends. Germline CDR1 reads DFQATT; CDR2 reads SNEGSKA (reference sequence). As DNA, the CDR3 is TGCAGTGCTAGTCCTATCACTGAAGCTTTCTTT. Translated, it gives CSASPITEAFF.

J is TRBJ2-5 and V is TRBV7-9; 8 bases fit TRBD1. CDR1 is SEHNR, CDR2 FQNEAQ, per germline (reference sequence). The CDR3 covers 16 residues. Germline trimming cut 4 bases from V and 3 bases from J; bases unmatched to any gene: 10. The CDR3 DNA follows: TGTGCCAGCAGCTCGAGACAGGGGAGAGGGGAAGAGACCCAGTACTTC. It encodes CASSSRQGRGEETQYF. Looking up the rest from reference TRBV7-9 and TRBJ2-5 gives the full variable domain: DTGVSQNPRHKITKRGQNVTFRCDPISEHNRLYWYRQTLGQGPEFLTYFQNEAQLEKSRLLSDRFSAERPKGSFSTLEIQRTEQGDSAMYLCASSSRQGRGEETQYFGPGTRLLVL.

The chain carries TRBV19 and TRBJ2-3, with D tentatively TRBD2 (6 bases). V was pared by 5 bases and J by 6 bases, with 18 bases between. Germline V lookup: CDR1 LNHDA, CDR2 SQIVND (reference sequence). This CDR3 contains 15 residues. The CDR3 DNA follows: TGTGCCAGTAGTCTGCAAGGAGCGGGTGGGGATACGCAGTATTTT. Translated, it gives CASSLQGAGGDTQYF.

Written as DNA, the CDR3 is TGTGCCAGCAGACGAAGGGGGGGAGAAGAGAGTGAGCAGTTCTTC. This sequence encodes CASRRRGGEESEQFF. V usage is TRBV11-3 and J usage is TRBJ2-1; D perhaps matches TRBD2 (7 bases). The CDR3 covers 15 residues. Germline CDR1 SGHNT, CDR2 YENEEA. With 6 bases removed from V and 9 bases from J, the gap between germline ends came to 21 bases.

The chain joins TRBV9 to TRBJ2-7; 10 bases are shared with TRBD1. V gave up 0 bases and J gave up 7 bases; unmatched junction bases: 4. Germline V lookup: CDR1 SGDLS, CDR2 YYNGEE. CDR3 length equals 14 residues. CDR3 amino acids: CASSVGQGAREQYF. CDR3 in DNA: TGTGCCAGCAGCGTAGGACAGGGGGCACGAGAGCAGTACTTC. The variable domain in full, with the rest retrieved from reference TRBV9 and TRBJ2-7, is DSGVTQTPKHLITATGQRVTLRCSPRSGDLSVYWYQQSLDQGLQFLIQYYNGEERAKGNILERFSAQQFPDLHSELNLSSLELGDSALYFCASSVGQGAREQYFGPGTRLTVT.